The subject of this entry is one T cell receptor (beta chain). Its target antigen remains unknown. The input lacks base qualities; no much larger clone sits a single base away. The data originate from a study of cytomegalovirus exposure and HLA in healthy donors (dated by TCRdb to 2015 to 2018). About the full investigation: In an earlier analysis of about 560 of the donors, approximately 300 Gb of sequence data and 90 million to 120 million unique TCR beta sequences from approximately 180 million T cells were reported. An early release covering 500 to 750 HLA-typed donors comprised about 300 gigabases of sequencing data and tens of millions of unique TCR sequences. Of the roughly 430 genotyped donors, about 80% fell in the genetic ancestry cluster associated with self-reported Caucasian donors. The study aimed to test whether cataloging public T cell receptors could reveal signatures of past pathogen exposure. The study used immunosequencing to profile the T cell repertoires of more than 650 subjects and linked those repertoires to cytomegalovirus serostatus. Besides the first cohort of around 670 subjects, a separate validation cohort made up of 95 to 150 different subjects was used. To predict cytomegalovirus infection status, the study brought together high-throughput TCR immunosequencing, statistical association of individual TCRs with disease status, and machine learning. A later analysis re-examined previously published TCR beta repertoires from several hundred donors and added high-resolution HLA genotyping to investigate patterns of TCR occurrence. Rather than using new phenotypic data, the later analysis identified candidate immune exposures from TCR beta sequences and from how often those sequences occurred across donors. An earlier analysis of approximately 580 of the donors used high-throughput TCR beta sequencing to judge whether each TCR beta V gene segment behaved as functional or pseudogenic. Donor age, sex, ethnicity and CMV serostatus were compiled together with the repertoire data. Genome-wide SNP genotypes for about 65% of the roughly 700 donors were used in a later genetic analysis, which treated that subset as a discovery cohort. Every discovery cohort repertoire had been produced on one sequencing platform. Class I and class II HLA loci were covered by the typing at four-digit resolution. Typing coverage differed by locus: A, B, C, DRB1 and DQB1 were typed in about 620-640 donors, DQA1 in 522, DPA1 in 600 to 610, and DPB1 in roughly 470. A handful of DR-DQ haplotypes were handled as single units for association and clustering because linkage in the cohort was strong. Among over 350 genotyped donors of the cohort, an average of around 240,000 unique TCR beta nucleotide sequences were sequenced per donor, 15% to 20% of them non-productive.

Here V drops 2 bases and J drops 3 bases, and the junction holds 13 bases not matched to any gene. Taken from the germline V gene, the CDR1 and CDR2 loops are MRHNA and SNTAGT. Its CDR3 holds 17 amino acids, cysteine through phenylalanine. Here the CDR3 DNA is all that survives: 51 bases in frame from base 1. The cohort was made up of roughly 670 healthy bone marrow donors. At the time of sampling, all cohort members were nominally healthy, though unrecorded immune exposures were likely present. The donor was CMV seropositive and was included in the group of 250 to 300 seropositive cohort members. A peripheral blood sample was provided by each donor, and peripheral blood mononuclear cells were used for TCR beta sequencing. The Qiagen DNeasy Blood Extraction Kit was used to extract genomic DNA from the blood cell samples. Broad study findings and their caveats: Most TCR sequences were seen in very few donors, while some public TCRs were found in many individuals. Correlated functional status among segregating V segments might reflect linkage disequilibrium, but an unknown experimental factor could not be ruled out. In this cohort, only TCR beta chains were sequenced, and detectable features were limited by the absence of alpha or paired-chain data. According to a later analysis, TCR association rates differed among HLA loci, with DRB1 alleles showing the most associated TCRs and HLA-C alleles showing the fewest. For the cohort, immune exposure information was limited to CMV serostatus. In both the original and validation cohorts, the classifier was reported to diagnose cytomegalovirus status with high specificity and sensitivity. A further reported finding was that TCR beta sequences accurately predicted the HLA-A and HLA-B alleles for most subjects in the first cohort. A later analysis reported that several top co-occurrence clusters appeared linked to parvovirus B19, influenza, CMV and Epstein-Barr virus. In vitro tests confirmed that a few of the cytomegalovirus-associated TCR beta chains recognize cytomegalovirus antigens. Because the 87-base-pair reads could not distinguish some IMGT-functional V segments, including TRBV6-2 and TRBV6-3, those segments were excluded. Seventeen rarely observed V segments, including chromosome 9 orphons, were excluded from the earlier analysis of a few hundred of the donors because counts were too low. Presence/absence analyses assumed roughly uniform sequencing depth across donors, an assumption that may not hold. A cluster of highly shared sequence variants was judged likely to represent a technical artifact of the sequencing pipeline. When HLA alleles, especially DR and DQ, strongly co-occurred, attributing TCR associations to individual alleles was difficult. HLA typing was unavailable for some donors at each locus, so association tests used only the typed subset. At a false discovery rate of 0.05, a later analysis linked 16,000 or so TCR beta sequences to specific HLA alleles. In an earlier analysis of some 500 of the donors, most TCR beta V segments were observed in productive rearrangements about 87% or about 30% of the time, broadly matching IMGT annotations. Compared with equally common non-associated chains, HLA-associated TCR beta chains in a later analysis were more clonally expanded and had lower generation probabilities. According to a later genetic analysis, donors in an Asian-associated ancestry cluster had fewer N-insertions in productive TCRs than the approximately 650-donor mean. A later analysis found that most CMV-associated TCR beta chains appeared HLA-restricted, with HLA associations seemingly driven largely by CMV exposure. The study listed 150 to 200 TCR beta chains as associated with cytomegalovirus. It was suggested by the authors that the approach could potentially be generalized to other disease states and immunological phenotypes. An association between a missense DCLRE1C variant and V-gene and J-gene trimming of TCR beta chains was found in a later genetic analysis and replicated in an independent cohort.

Library method: the immunoSEQ multiplex PCR assay. For the multiplex PCR, a mixture combining 60 forward primers for TCR Vbeta segments and 13 reverse primers for TCR Jbeta segments was used. A multiplex PCR assay on genomic DNA amplified the CDR3 region of rearranged TCR beta genes. Amplified TCR beta libraries were sequenced as 87-base-pair reads on the Illumina HiSeq System. The paper's data handling went like this. In a later analysis, some 80 million unique TCR beta chains were counted across the 500 to 850 repertoires, and approximately 9.9 million of these chains were shared by at least two donors. A nearest-neighbor algorithm error-corrected the raw reads and collapsed the reads into unique sequences, merging closely related sequences to remove PCR and sequencing errors. To assign V, D and J gene segments, CDR3 sequences were aligned to IMGT reference sequences. For a sequence to be retained, a match of at least six nucleotides to both a V gene segment and a J gene segment was required. A rearrangement was called productive if the CDR3 had no stop codons and remained in frame with V and J, and every other rearrangement was called non-productive. Following IMGT convention, CDR3 was defined as the stretch from the second conserved V-encoded cysteine up to the conserved J-encoded phenylalanine. In an earlier analysis of approximately 590 of the donors, sequences lacking an unambiguous match to a single V gene segment were excluded. An earlier analysis of over 450 of the donors classified V segments as functional when productive rearrangements were above 56.7% and as segregating when the standard deviation between donors was above 5%. A statistical classification framework was built for diagnosing cytomegalovirus status from the catalog of TCR beta chain sequences. In a later analysis, V and J genes were assigned by comparing TCR nucleotide sequences against IMGT/GENE-DB human TR gene sequences. A later analysis assigned CDR3 sequences and most-parsimonious VDJ recombination scenarios with the TCRdist pipeline. In a later analysis, each TCR beta chain was defined by its CDR3 amino acid sequence together with its V-gene family, and reads lacking a unique V-gene family were excluded. As a way to deal with suspected cross-contamination and a sequencing artifact, a later analysis dropped more than 500 nucleotide sequences that were highly shared and had low generation probability. In a later analysis, a clonal expansion index for each public chain was calculated from normalized within-repertoire ranks of inferred template counts. Generation probabilities in a later analysis came from a VDJ recombination model fitted to out-of-frame rearrangements, and those results were checked against IGoR. Hypergeometric tests were used in a later analysis to score TCR-TCR, TCR-HLA and TCR-CMV co-occurrence, with a repertoire-size bias correction applied to the TCR pairs. To estimate false discovery rates, a later analysis permuted the HLA or CMV assignments 20 times. In a later analysis, co-occurring TCRs were grouped with DBSCAN, and TCRdist sequence similarity was added when clustering was performed within HLA-allele-positive subsets. Co-occurrence clustering excluded repertoires with fewer than 30,000 or more than 120,000 public chains, plus five with anomalous nucleotide sharing. TCRdb re-hosts the immuneACCESS table, in-frame sequences only. Its copies lack some clones; in the studies checked, an unresolved V gene accounts for under half of them, and the cause for the rest is not known. Clone size and V and J calls were adopted from that table, with D and trimming inferred from the DNA. Across this sample there are 130,000 to 150,000 clones, with 74% seen only once. Approximately 4% of the sample is taken by the ten largest.

Material for sequencing was PBMCs. The rearrangement combines TRBV6-4 with TRBJ2-7, with 7 bases aligning to TRBD1. The receptor was derived from a man aged 18 to 35 in good health and CMV-seropositive. The CDR3 region reads CASSDPQTGALIYEQYF. The nucleotide sequence is TGTGCCAGCAGTGACCCTCAAACAGGGGCTTTAATCTACGAGCAGTACTTC.